These T cell receptor beta chains were read from a single sample in a study of T cell repertoires in aging, cancer and after chemotherapy. MiXCR was run by TCRdb on the multiplex PCR reads, yielding one entry per CDR3 protein. The sample contains about 8,700 distinct CDR3 sequences, roughly a third of which appear only once. Material: blood. The receptor source for this set is a human donor in good health. The CDR3 runs from the conserved cysteine through the conserved F or W. The D gene is left open where the match is weak. Size is stated for part of the rows, as once, few or many counts, or as a class when the clone is expanded.

once	TRBV12-3/TRBV12-4	-	TRBJ2-7	TGTGCCAGCTCACCAGGGGTGGCGGAGTTTTACGAGCAGTACTTC	CASSPGVAEFYEQYF
-	TRBV27	-	TRBJ1-5	TGTGCCAGCAGGCGATTCTTTCTAGGGACGGGAAATCAGCCCCAGCATTTT	CASRRFFLGTGNQPQHF
few	TRBV11-1	-	TRBJ1-6	TGTGCCAGCAGCGTGGTGGAGAATTCACCCCTCCACTTT	CASSVVENSPLHF
few	TRBV20-1	TRBD2	TRBJ2-7	TGCAGTGCTAGTGGACCCGGGACTAGCGGGAGCGGTAGGTCCTACGAGCAGTACTTC	CSASGPGTSGSGRSYEQYF
few	TRBV6-5	TRBD2	TRBJ2-3	TGTGCCAGCAGGAATAGCGGGAGTAGTATAGATACGCAGTATTTT	CASRNSGSSIDTQYF
-	TRBV30	-	TRBJ1-1	TGTGCCTGGAGTTTGTTGGGGAACACTGAAGCTTTCTTT	CAWSLLGNTEAFF
few	TRBV20-1	-	TRBJ1-6	TGCAGTGCTAGATACCTAAGGGGCACTAGTAATTCACCCCTCCACTTT	CSARYLRGTSNSPLHF
few	TRBV10-3	-	TRBJ1-2	TGTGCCATCACCGCAGGGGCTGAGAGCTACACCTTC	CAITAGAESYTF
medium-sized	TRBV6-5	-	TRBJ1-1	TGTGCCAGCAGTTACAGTAACGGGAACACTGAAGCTTTCTTT	CASSYSNGNTEAFF
-	TRBV4-1	-	TRBJ1-2	TGCGCCAGCAGCCAACCGACACATAACTATGGCTACACCTTC	CASSQPTHNYGYTF
-	TRBV6-1	-	TRBJ2-7	TGTGCCAGCTCACACGACGGCTACGAGCAGGACTTC	CASSHDGYEQDF
few	TRBV7-2	TRBD1	TRBJ1-6	TGTGCCAGCAGCTTCGGGACAGCCAATTCACCCCTCCACTTT	CASSFGTANSPLHF
few	TRBV20-1	-	TRBJ1-6	TGCAGTGCTAGACCGGGCCTCACCTATAATTCACCCCTCCACTTT	CSARPGLTYNSPLHF
-	TRBV20-1	-	TRBJ1-1	TGCAGTGCTAGAGATGAGGGTTTCATGAACACTGAAGCTTTCTTT	CSARDEGFMNTEAFF
medium-sized	TRBV7-2	-	TRBJ2-3	TGTGCCAGCAGCTTAGCGCTAACGACAGATACGCAGTATTTT	CASSLALTTDTQYF
few	TRBV10-2	-	TRBJ2-2	TGCGCCAGTCGAGTCTACCCCACCGGGGAGCTGTTTTTT	CASRVYPTGELFF
-	TRBV11-2	TRBD1	TRBJ2-7	TGTGCCAGCAGCCTAGGACAGGGTTGGTACGAGCAGTACTTC	CASSLGQGWYEQYF
few	TRBV18	-	TRBJ1-6	TGTGCCAGCTCACAACTAAACTCGGGCCGAAGGGGAAGGAATTCACCCCTCCACTTT	CASSQLNSGRRGRNSPLHF
-	TRBV11-2	TRBD2	TRBJ2-1	TGTGCCACGAAGCGGGAGGGCCTTATTAATGAGCAGTTCTTC	CATKREGLINEQFF
few	TRBV12-3/TRBV12-4	TRBD1	TRBJ1-2	TGTGCCAGCACCCGGACAGGGATAAATACTAACTATGGCTACACCTTC	CASTRTGINTNYGYTF
medium-sized	TRBV29-1	-	TRBJ2-2	TGCAGCGTTGAAGGGGCCCAAGGTGTTAGCGGGAACACCGGGGAGCTGTTTTTT	CSVEGAQGVSGNTGELFF
-	TRBV4-1	-	TRBJ2-3	TGCGCCAGCAGCCAAGAAGGTATGAGCTGGGATGGCACAGATACGCAGTATTTT	CASSQEGMSWDGTDTQYF
few	TRBV7-3	-	TRBJ2-5	TGTGCCAGCAGCTTAGCCCCGGGGTCAGTGACCCAGTACTTC	CASSLAPGSVTQYF
-	TRBV5-1	-	TRBJ1-1	TGCGCCAGCAGCCTGGGACACCTGAACACTGAAGCTTTCTTT	CASSLGHLNTEAFF
-	TRBV7-3	TRBD2	TRBJ2-1	TGTGCCAGCAGCCCAACTAGCGGACCGAGCTCCTACAATGAGCAGTTCTTC	CASSPTSGPSSYNEQFF
once	TRBV27	-	TRBJ2-1	TGTGCCAGCAGTGAAGATCTAAATTCCTACAATGAGCAGTTCTTC	CASSEDLNSYNEQFF
few	TRBV29-1	-	TRBJ2-5	TGCAGCGTTGAAGATGGGGCCGGGCGGGAGACCCAGTACTTC	CSVEDGAGRETQYF
once	TRBV5-6	-	TRBJ2-3	TGTGCCAGCAGCTTGATCGCACCCGGTGGCACAGATACGCAGTATTTT	CASSLIAPGGTDTQYF
few	TRBV4-3	TRBD2	TRBJ2-2	TGCGCCAGCAGCCAAGATGGGGTAGCGGGAGGGCCGGCAACCGGGGAGCTGTTTTTT	CASSQDGVAGGPATGELFF
large	TRBV29-1	-	TRBJ1-2	TGCAGCGTTGGAACGGCGACTGGCTACACCTTC	CSVGTATGYTF
once	TRBV6-5	-	TRBJ1-3	TGTGCCAGCAGTGAAGGGGGATCTGGAAACACCATATATTTT	CASSEGGSGNTIYF
few	TRBV7-2	TRBD1	TRBJ1-1	TGTGCCAGCAGCTGGACAGGGGGCGGTGAAGCTTTCTTT	CASSWTGGGEAFF
few	TRBV12-3/TRBV12-4	TRBD2	TRBJ2-1	TGTGCCAGCAGCACTAGCGTCCTTAGCTCCTACAATGAGCAGTTCTTC	CASSTSVLSSYNEQFF
-	TRBV7-9	-	TRBJ1-1	TGTGCCAGCAGACCTACAGGGAGTCGCACTGAAGCTTTCTTT	CASRPTGSRTEAFF
-	TRBV5-6	-	TRBJ1-1	TGTGCCAGCAGATGGATGGTGAGGACAGCCAACACTGAAGCTTTCTTT	CASRWMVRTANTEAFF
-	TRBV27	-	TRBJ1-1	TGTGCCAGCGCACAGGTGGGCACTGAAGCTTTCTTT	CASAQVGTEAFF
-	TRBV28	TRBD1	TRBJ2-7	TGTGCCAGCAGAAATACCGGGACAGCGTCAGGGCAGTACTTC	CASRNTGTASGQYF
-	TRBV5-1	TRBD2	TRBJ2-1	TGCGCCAGCAGCAGGACTAGCGGGAGAGTATCCTACAATGAGCAGTTCTTC	CASSRTSGRVSYNEQFF
few	TRBV19	TRBD1	TRBJ2-6	TGTGCCAGTAGTACCACGGGACAGAGTATTGGGGCCAACGTCCTGACTTTC	CASSTTGQSIGANVLTF
few	TRBV18	-	TRBJ1-2	TGTGCCAGCTCACCGGACATGGGGAAATATGGCTACACCTTC	CASSPDMGKYGYTF
-	TRBV7-9	-	TRBJ2-1	TGTGCCAGCAGTTTTTGGGGGGGCGACCAGTTCTTC	CASSFWGGDQFF
medium-sized	TRBV20-1	-	TRBJ2-7	TGCAGTGCTAGAGGATCTAACTCCTACGAGCAGTACTTC	CSARGSNSYEQYF
large	TRBV6-4	TRBD1	TRBJ2-3	TGTGCCAGCAGTGGGACAGGGGGCACAGATACGCAGTATTTT	CASSGTGGTDTQYF
few	TRBV20-1	TRBD2	TRBJ2-5	TGCAGTGCTGTACTAGCGAACCAAGAGACCCAGTACTTC	CSAVLANQETQYF
-	TRBV27	-	TRBJ2-7	TGTGCCAGCACCGCTCTCATGGGAACCGAGCAGTACTTC	CASTALMGTEQYF
few	TRBV20-1	-	TRBJ2-1	TGCAGTGCAACCGGGACCCCCGTGGGGGGTGAGCAGTTCTTC	CSATGTPVGGEQFF